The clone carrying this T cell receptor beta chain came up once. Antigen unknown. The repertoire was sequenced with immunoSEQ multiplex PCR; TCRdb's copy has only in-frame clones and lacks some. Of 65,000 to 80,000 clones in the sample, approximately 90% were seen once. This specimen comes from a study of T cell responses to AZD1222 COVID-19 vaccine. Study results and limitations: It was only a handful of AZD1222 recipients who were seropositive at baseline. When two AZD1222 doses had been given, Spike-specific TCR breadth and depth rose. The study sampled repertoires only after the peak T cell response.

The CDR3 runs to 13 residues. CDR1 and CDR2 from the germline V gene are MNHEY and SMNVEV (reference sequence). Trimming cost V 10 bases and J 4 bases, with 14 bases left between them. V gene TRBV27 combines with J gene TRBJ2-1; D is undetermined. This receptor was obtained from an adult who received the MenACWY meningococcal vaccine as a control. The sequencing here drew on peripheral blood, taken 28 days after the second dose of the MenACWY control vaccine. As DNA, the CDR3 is TGTGCCACCCGCGTGGATGTGTACAATGAGCAGTTCTTC. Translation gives CATRVDVYNEQFF.